The source of this TCR beta chain is a study of OX40 agonist ivuxolimab in advanced cancers. As for the study in general: All patients had ivuxolimab intravenously every 2 weeks at 0.01 to 10 mg/kg.

This clone showed up just a few times. The CDR3 is made up of 15 amino acids. The germline V gene encodes CDR1 SGHDN and CDR2 FVKESK. V shed 0 bases and J shed 0 bases, with 8 bases lying between them. Assay: immunoSEQ multiplex PCR; the TCRdb copy retains only in-frame clones and omits some. The sample includes roughly 50,000 clones, over 70% of them seen just once. The material was CD4+ or CD8+ T cells sorted from blood, obtained in a trial of the OX40 agonist ivuxolimab. The origin of this receptor is an adult with an advanced solid tumor such as melanoma, head and neck, liver or kidney cancer. This rearrangement joins TRBV14 to TRBJ1-1; D gene uncertain. The CDR3 protein is CASSQDWSVNTEAFF. CDR3 coding DNA: TGTGCCAGCAGCCAAGATTGGTCCGTGAACACTGAAGCTTTCTTT. Looking up the rest from reference TRBV14 and TRBJ1-1 gives the full variable domain: EAGVTQFPSHSVIEKGQTVTLRCDPISGHDNLYWYRRVMGKEIKFLLHFVKESKQDESGMPNNRFLAERTGGTYSTLKVQPAELEDSGVYFCASSQDWSVNTEAFFGQGTRLTVV.